The 27 T cell receptor beta chains below were found in one sample sequenced in a study of T-cell memory formation after mild COVID-19 (dated by TCRdb to 2020 to 2022). Library creation used 5' RACE. The sequencing machine was an Illumina NovaSeq 6000. Clones were called with MiXCR by TCRdb after fastp trimmed the public reads at Q25, and only in-frame beta chains were retained. Each record represents a unique CDR3 protein, reported with the most common genes and DNA among its rows. The sample data list 290,000 or so distinct CDR3 sequences, and roughly a fifth of these were observed just once. The ten largest clones represent around 21% of the sample. Sequenced material: PBMCs or a T cell subset sorted from them (not recorded which). All receptors come from a man aged 18 to 30 who had mild COVID-19 (a few samples of this study predate the infection). The sample titles of this study are shuffled in the database, so cell type and time point are left out; the donor was told from shared clones.

The CDR3 sequence is CATSRDPQGSAFF. Written as DNA, the CDR3 is TGTGCCACCAGCAGAGATCCGCAGGGATCGGCTTTCTTT. This chain connects TRBV15 to TRBJ1-1; a weak D match, TRBD1 (5 bases). Per the germline V gene, CDR1 is LNHNV and CDR2 is YYDKDF (reference sequence). V dropped 0 bases and J dropped 11 bases, with 13 bases sitting between them. CDR3 length equals 13 residues.

The chain recombines TRBV2 with TRBJ2-1, with D hard to call. There are 12 residues in the CDR3. Germline values: CDR1 SNHLY, CDR2 FYNNEI. V was trimmed by 1 base and J by 8 bases, leaving 6 bases between them. CDR3 region: CASSEVGDEQFF. DNA for the CDR3: TGTGCCAGCAGTGAAGTAGGTGATGAGCAGTTCTTC.

The gene calls are TRBV14 and TRBJ1-4; 9 nucleotides agree with TRBD1. The V segment lost 4 bases and the J segment 11 bases; nucleotides outside the gene matches: 5. The CDR3 covers 13 residues. Germline V CDR1 and CDR2: SGHDN, FVKESK. CDR3 coding DNA: TGTGCCAGCAGCCGGGACAGGGCTGGGAAACTGTTTTTT. Translation: CASSRDRAGKLFF.

This clonotype has only a few counts. The chain is built from TRBV27 and TRBJ1-2; D might be TRBD1 (5 bases). This CDR3 has 14 residues. V lost 7 bases to trimming and J lost 3 bases, with 15 bases between them. The germline gives CDR1 MNHEY, CDR2 SMNVEV (reference sequence). CDR3 DNA sequence: TGTGCCAGCAAAACCAAGACAGACTACTATGGCTACACCTTC. This codes for CASKTKTDYYGYTF.

The table lists this clonotype with a few counts. V usage is TRBV7-9 and J usage is TRBJ1-2; 8 bases align to TRBD1. The J segment lost 4 bases and the V segment lost 3 bases, leaving 4 bases of the junction unmatched. Per the germline V gene, CDR1 is SEHNR and CDR2 is FQNEAQ (reference sequence). CDR3 length equals 14 residues. CDR3 coding DNA: TGTGCCAGCAGCTTCGCGACAGGGGCCTATGGCTACACCTTC. This gives the protein CASSFATGAYGYTF.

The chain uses TRBV7-2 and TRBJ1-5; D not certain. With 3 bases removed from V and 4 bases from J, the gap between germline ends came to 13 bases. This CDR3 has 15 amino acids. Germline V gene sequence: CDR1 SGHTA, CDR2 FQGNSA. The CDR3: CASSLSGQLNQPQHF. In DNA form, the CDR3 reads TGTGCCAGCAGCTTGAGCGGGCAGCTGAATCAGCCCCAGCATTTT.

V gene TRBV27 combines with J gene TRBJ1-1; no clear D. This CDR3 is 14 amino acids long. From germline, CDR1 is MNHEY and CDR2 SMNVEV (reference sequence). The V end was cut by 3 bases, the J end by 3 bases, with 11 bases between. In nucleotides, the CDR3 is TGTGCCAGCAGTTTTGTGAGTTGGGACACTGAAGCTTTCTTT. This translates into CASSFVSWDTEAFF.

This clonotype was detected a few times. The genes are TRBV28 and TRBJ2-5; D not certain. Germline V gene sequence: CDR1 MDHEN, CDR2 SYDVKM. Trimming took off 2 bases at V and 2 bases at J, with 12 bases between the two ends. CDR3 length equals 15 residues. CDR3 in amino acids: CASSLSGNRQETQYF. In DNA, the CDR3 is TGTGCCAGCAGTTTAAGTGGCAACAGACAAGAGACCCAGTACTTC.

The chain joins TRBV6-1 to TRBJ1-6; unclear D gene. Trimming removed 3 bases at V and 9 bases at J, with 15 bases between. Per the germline V gene, CDR1 is MNHNS and CDR2 is SASEGT. The CDR3 extends over 15 amino acids. The CDR3: CASSDWDPGRSPLHF. As DNA, the CDR3 is TGTGCCAGCAGTGATTGGGATCCGGGTCGTTCACCCCTCCACTTT.

This clonotype was observed a few times. This sequence joins TRBV6-5 and TRBJ2-3, with 8 bases aligning to TRBD1. CDR1 MNHEY and CDR2 SVGAGI come from the germline V gene. Trimming at V came to 0 bases and at J to 5 bases, leaving 13 bases not matched to a gene. This CDR3 contains 18 residues. CDR3 nucleotides: TGTGCCAGCAGTTACTCAACAGGGGGGTTCGGGAAGGTAGATACGCAGTATTTT. Amino acid sequence: CASSYSTGGFGKVDTQYF.

This clonotype was recorded a few times. The chain combines TRBV5-1 with TRBJ2-1; 7 nucleotides agree with TRBD1. The CDR3 length is 14 residues. Germline V CDR1 and CDR2: SGHRS, YFSETQ. With V trimmed by 2 bases and J by 9 bases, 8 bases remained unmatched. CDR3: CASSFGRPGGEQFF. The CDR3, as DNA: TGCGCCAGCAGCTTCGGGCGCCCAGGGGGTGAGCAGTTCTTC. The full variable domain, completed using reference TRBV5-1 and TRBJ2-1, is KAGVTQTPRYLIKTRGQQVTLSCSPISGHRSVSWYQQTPGQGLQFLFEYFSETQRNKGNFPGRFSGRQFSNSRSEMNVSTLELGDSALYLCASSFGRPGGEQFFGPGTRLTVL.

This chain links TRBV29-1 with TRBJ2-3; 8 positions match TRBD1. The length of the CDR3 is 13 residues. V shed 8 bases and J 0 bases; nucleotides not matched to a gene: 4. The germline V gene encodes CDR1 SQVTM and CDR2 ANQGSEA. In DNA form, the CDR3 reads TGCAGCCTCCAGGGGGCTAGCACAGATACGCAGTATTTT. Its protein is CSLQGASTDTQYF.

V is TRBV2 and J is TRBJ2-3, with D possibly TRBD1 on 6 matching bases. The germline V gene has CDR1 SNHLY and CDR2 FYNNEI. The V and J ends lost 5 bases and 1 base respectively, with 13 bases between them. The CDR3 extends over 15 amino acids. CDR3 coding DNA: TGTGCCAGCAGTCTTTCCCGGACAGGCACAGATACGCAGTATTTT. As protein: CASSLSRTGTDTQYF.

The gene calls are TRBV5-6 and TRBJ2-7; 7 positions agree with TRBD1. The junction had 5 bases not matched to a gene; V was cut back by 1 base and J by 1 base. Per the germline V gene, CDR1 is SGHDT and CDR2 is YYEEEE. The CDR3 has 15 amino acids. In DNA, the CDR3 is TGTGCCAGCAGCTTGAGCCCGGACAGGTCCTACGAGCAGTACTTC. As protein: CASSLSPDRSYEQYF. Combining the CDR3 with reference TRBV5-6 and TRBJ2-7 gives the whole variable domain DAGVTQSPTHLIKTRGQQVTLRCSPKSGHDTVSWYQQALGQGPQFIFQYYEEEERQRGNFPDRFSGHQFPNYSSELNVNALLLGDSALYLCASSLSPDRSYEQYFGPGTRLTVT.

Only a few counts were recorded for this clonotype. This chain links TRBV6-5 with TRBJ1-3; D is unresolved. Germline V lookup: CDR1 MNHEY, CDR2 SVGAGI. Trimming cost V 0 bases and J 7 bases, with 10 bases left between them. The CDR3 covers 14 residues. CDR3 in amino acids: CASSYSAGSNTIYF. The CDR3 DNA is TGTGCCAGCAGTTACTCCGCAGGCAGTAACACCATATATTTT.

The chain employs TRBV3-1 and TRBJ1-5, with TRBD1 identical over 7 bases. J was trimmed by 3 bases and V by 5 bases; bases with no gene match: 7. The CDR3 is 15 amino acids. Germline-derived CDR1 and CDR2 are LGHDT and YNNKEL (reference sequence). The CDR3 DNA follows: TGTGCCAGCAGCAACGGACAGGACTACAATCAGCCCCAGCATTTT. Translated, it gives CASSNGQDYNQPQHF.

The chain combines TRBV29-1 with TRBJ2-7, with 16 bases aligning to TRBD2. The CDR3 covers 18 residues. Trimming at V came to 5 bases and at J to 3 bases, leaving 13 bases not matched to a gene. Germline V gene sequence: CDR1 SQVTM, CDR2 ANQGSEA. The CDR3 sequence: CSVQTGTSGGGTLYEQYF. The CDR3 region has the DNA TGCAGCGTTCAAACCGGGACTAGCGGGGGGGGCACTCTCTACGAGCAGTACTTC.

In its sample, this clonotype was seen a few times. CDR3 DNA: TGCGCCAGCAGCCCGCAAAAGGGGGGGGGGACCCAGTACTTC. It codes for CASSPQKGGGTQYF. The chain recombines TRBV4-3 with TRBJ2-5; perhaps TRBD2 as D (7 bases). Germline CDR1 reads LGHNA; CDR2 reads YSLEER. CDR3 length: 14 residues. V was cut by 4 bases and J by 7 bases, with 16 bases left in between.

The genes are TRBV6-5 and TRBJ2-1, with D unclear. V gave up 0 bases and J gave up 7 bases, with 10 bases separating them. CDR3 length equals 14 residues. Germline-derived CDR1 and CDR2 are MNHEY and SVGAGI. DNA of the CDR3: TGTGCCAGCAGTTACTCGATTAATTGGAATGAGCAGTTCTTC. This gives the protein CASSYSINWNEQFF.

This clonotype was observed a few times. The V call is TRBV7-9, the J call TRBJ2-5, with TRBD1 matching 8 bases. Germline V gene data show CDR1 as SEHNR and CDR2 as FQNEAQ (reference sequence). Trimming took 2 bases from V and 5 from J; bases not matched to a gene: 10. The CDR3 consists of 16 residues. The CDR3, as DNA: TGTGCCAGCAGCTTATATAGGCAGGGGGCTATGGAGACCCAGTACTTC. It translates to CASSLYRQGAMETQYF.

This clonotype was observed at least ten times. J is TRBJ1-2 and V is TRBV28; tentative D call: TRBD1 (5 bases). Trimming left V 5 bases short and J 0 bases short, with 7 bases between. Germline CDR1 and CDR2: MDHEN and SYDVKM. The CDR3 consists of 13 residues. CDR3 protein: CASSPGANYGYTF. As DNA, the CDR3 is TGTGCCAGCAGTCCGGGGGCTAACTATGGCTACACCTTC.

The chain is built from TRBV10-3 and TRBJ1-4; TRBD1 might be the D (5 bases). The length of the CDR3 is 14 residues. Trimming left V 7 bases short and J 3 bases short, with 12 bases between. Germline-derived CDR1 and CDR2 are ENHRY and SYGVKD. The CDR3 coding sequence is TGTGCCATCAACGGCGGAGGGGCTAATGAAAAACTGTTTTTT. Translating it yields CAINGGGANEKLFF.

This clonotype came up many times. The genes are TRBV2 and TRBJ1-5, with D maybe TRBD1 (5 bases). With 1 base removed from V and 9 bases from J, the gap between germline ends came to 13 bases. Germline CDR1 is SNHLY and CDR2 is FYNNEI. The CDR3 has 14 residues. The CDR3, as DNA: TGTGCCAGCAGTGAAGAGGCGGGGCCCCCGCCCCAGCATTTT. Residues: CASSEEAGPPPQHF.

The V gene is TRBV4-2, the J gene TRBJ1-2; D might be TRBD1 (5 bases). CDR1 and CDR2 (germline): LGHNA, YNFKEQ. CDR3 length: 15 residues. V was shortened by 0 bases and J by 1 base, with 9 bases between the two germline ends. The CDR3 coding sequence is TGTGCCAGCAGCCAAGAGCAGGGACTTAACTATGGCTACACCTTC. It is translated as CASSQEQGLNYGYTF.

This clonotype was seen more than once but under ten times. The gene calls are TRBV12-3 or TRBV12-4 and TRBJ1-1, with D maybe TRBD1 (5 bases). This CDR3 has 15 residues. The germline V and J ends were trimmed by 4 bases and 0 bases, with 12 bases remaining between them. Here the CDR3 DNA reads TGTGCCAGCAGTTGGGACGGAGCCATGAACACTGAAGCTTTCTTT. Protein: CASSWDGAMNTEAFF.

V gene TRBV3-1 combines with J gene TRBJ1-5; D call uncertain. The germline V gene encodes CDR1 LGHDT and CDR2 YNNKEL (reference sequence). The CDR3 has 15 amino acids. The ends were cut back, 1 base at V and 3 bases at J, with 10 bases in the middle. The CDR3 region is CASSQVPGNNQPQHF. The DNA of the CDR3 is TGTGCCAGCAGCCAAGTACCCGGGAACAATCAGCCCCAGCATTTT.

The CDR3 sequence is CASSFGLAGDNEQFF. As DNA, the CDR3 is TGCGCCAGCAGCTTTGGGCTAGCGGGGGACAATGAGCAGTTCTTC. The genes are TRBV5-1 and TRBJ2-1; 10 bases fit TRBD2. The V segment lost 2 bases and the J segment 5 bases; nucleotides outside the gene matches: 4. Germline CDR1 reads SGHRS; CDR2 reads YFSETQ. The CDR3 is 15 residues long.